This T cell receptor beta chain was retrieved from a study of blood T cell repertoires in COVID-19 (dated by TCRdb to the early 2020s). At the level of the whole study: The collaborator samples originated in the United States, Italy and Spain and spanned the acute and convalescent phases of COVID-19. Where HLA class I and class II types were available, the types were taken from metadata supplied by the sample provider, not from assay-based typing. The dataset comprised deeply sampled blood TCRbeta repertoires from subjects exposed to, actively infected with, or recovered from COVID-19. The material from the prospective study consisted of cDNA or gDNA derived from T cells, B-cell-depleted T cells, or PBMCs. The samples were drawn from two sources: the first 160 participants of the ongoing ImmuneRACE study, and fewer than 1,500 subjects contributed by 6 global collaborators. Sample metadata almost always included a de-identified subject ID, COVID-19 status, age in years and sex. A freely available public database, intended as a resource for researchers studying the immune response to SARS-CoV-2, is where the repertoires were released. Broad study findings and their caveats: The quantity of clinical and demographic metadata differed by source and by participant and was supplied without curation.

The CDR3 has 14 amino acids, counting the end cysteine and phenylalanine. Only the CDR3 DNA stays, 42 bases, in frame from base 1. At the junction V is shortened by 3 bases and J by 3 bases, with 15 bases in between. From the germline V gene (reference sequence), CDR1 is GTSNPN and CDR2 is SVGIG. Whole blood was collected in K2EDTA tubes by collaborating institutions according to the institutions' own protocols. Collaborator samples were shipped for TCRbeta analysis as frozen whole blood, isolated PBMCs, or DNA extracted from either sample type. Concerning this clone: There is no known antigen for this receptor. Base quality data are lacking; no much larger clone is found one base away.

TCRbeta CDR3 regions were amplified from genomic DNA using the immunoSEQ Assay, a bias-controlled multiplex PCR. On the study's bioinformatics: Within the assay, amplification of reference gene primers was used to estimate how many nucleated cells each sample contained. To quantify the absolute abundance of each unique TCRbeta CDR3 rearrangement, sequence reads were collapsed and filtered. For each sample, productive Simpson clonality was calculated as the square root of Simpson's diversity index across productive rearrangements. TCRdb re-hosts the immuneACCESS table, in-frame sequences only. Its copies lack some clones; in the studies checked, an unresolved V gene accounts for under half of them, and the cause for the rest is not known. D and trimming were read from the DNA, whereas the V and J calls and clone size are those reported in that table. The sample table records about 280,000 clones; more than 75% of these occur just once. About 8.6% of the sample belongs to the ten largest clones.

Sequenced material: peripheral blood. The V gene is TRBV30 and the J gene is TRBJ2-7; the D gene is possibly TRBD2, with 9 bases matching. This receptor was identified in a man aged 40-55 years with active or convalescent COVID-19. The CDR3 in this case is CAWRLAGTGYEQYF. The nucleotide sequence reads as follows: TGTGCCTGGAGGCTAGCGGGGACAGGCTACGAGCAGTACTTC. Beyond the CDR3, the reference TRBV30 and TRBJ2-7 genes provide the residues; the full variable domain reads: SQTIHQWPATLVQPVGSPLSLECTVEGTSNPNLYWYRQAAGRGLQLLFYSVGIGQISSEVPQNLSASRPQDRQFILSSKKLLLSDSGFYLCAWRLAGTGYEQYFGPGTRLTVT.